This is a list of T cell receptor beta chains from one sample in a study of shared clonotypes between healthy human individuals. Libraries were prepared by immunoSEQ multiplex PCR; TCRdb keeps only in-frame clonotypes and omits some of them. The sample contains roughly 650,000 clones, approximately 96% of which appear only once. Source material: naive CD8+ T cells sorted from blood. Receptors originate from a woman aged 30 to 39 in good health. Both conserved end residues are trimmed from each CDR3. The order of the fields is J gene, V gene, CDR3 length, CDR3 protein.

>TRBJ2-3|TRBV2|11
ASVRDSTDTQY
>TRBJ2-1|TRBV28|12
ASSLRLAYNEQF
>TRBJ2-2|TRBV15|15
ATRPNLGTTGGGELF
>TRBJ1-2|TRBV7-9|10
ASSFGTYGYT
>TRBJ1-1|TRBV6-1|10
ASSALPGEAF
>TRBJ1-6|TRBV11-3|17
ASSLALGQSSSYNSPLH
>TRBJ2-3|TRBV7-8|16
ASSLVGKRETHTDTQY
>TRBJ2-5|TRBV28|10
ASTDAGETQY
>TRBJ1-1|TRBV21-1|13
ASSKKHRGETEAF
>TRBJ1-4|TRBV28|13
ASQEEWGSGEKLF
>TRBJ1-1|TRBV5-4|12
ASSLAGANTEAF
>TRBJ2-1|TRBV5-6|12
ASSLGLLTNEQF
>TRBJ1-3|TRBV10-2|13
ASTKTVGMGDTIY
>TRBJ2-1|TRBV27|10
ASSFLNDEQF
>TRBJ2-3|TRBV2|13
ASVAEGRRTDTQY
>TRBJ2-7|TRBV28|11
ASSSPRPYEQY
>TRBJ2-3|TRBV9|14
ASSALTGSSTDTQY
>TRBJ1-2|TRBV4-2|12
ASSQGIIVDGYT
>TRBJ1-5|TRBV7-8|12
ASSLGSIGQPQH
>TRBJ1-4|TRBV15|13
ATSTAAGQYEKLF
>TRBJ2-7|TRBV7-6|13
ASSLGRAGSYEQY
>TRBJ1-2|TRBV5-6|11
ASSYPGDYGYT
>TRBJ2-1|TRBV4-1|9
ASMGANEQF
>TRBJ2-2|TRBV13|15
ASSLAGLAGGTGELF
>TRBJ1-2|TRBV4-2|12
ASRSTGGLNGYT
>TRBJ2-5|TRBV29-1|11
SADPGGDETQY
>TRBJ2-5|TRBV15|13
ATSTILEYQETQY
>TRBJ2-2|TRBV9|14
ASSVGGRAGTGELF
>TRBJ2-7|TRBV4-1|12
ASSQVASFTEQY
>TRBJ2-7|TRBV6-5|12
ASSKLGPGYEQY
>TRBJ2-3|TRBV28|11
ASSLLGADTQY
>TRBJ1-2|TRBV2|12
ASREPDRDYGYT
>TRBJ2-7|TRBV14|10
ASGTIGYEQY
>TRBJ2-1|TRBV6-6|11
ASSKDGYNEQF
>TRBJ2-7|TRBV10-3|12
AISEPLRDYEQY
>TRBJ2-1|TRBV7-9|14
ASSHDLENTYNEQF
>TRBJ2-1|TRBV10-3|13
AIRPDSGGYNEQF
>TRBJ2-3|TRBV28|13
ASREIFGGTDTQY
>TRBJ1-2|TRBV15|12
ATSMDRQDYGYT
>TRBJ1-5|TRBV2|11
ASSGGGNQPQH
>TRBJ1-5|TRBV7-8|13
ASSLVGTGNQPQH
>TRBJ2-1|TRBV13|12
ASSLGREDNEQF
>TRBJ2-3|TRBV2|16
ASSEERWGGLYTDTQY
>TRBJ1-1|TRBV4-1|12
ASSPRALNTEAF
>TRBJ2-5|TRBV19|16
ASSIGPPLAGIEETQY
>TRBJ2-4|TRBV7-9|16
ASSPRLAGGDAKNIQY
>TRBJ1-2|TRBV11-2|12
ASSLGEGFGGYT
>TRBJ1-2|TRBV5-5|14
ASSLAEAWTVFGYT
>TRBJ1-2|TRBV29-1|10
SVEEDNYGYT
>TRBJ2-5|TRBV7-8|12
ASRGTSGWETQY
>TRBJ2-1|TRBV7-8|15
ASSLETDLAGRNEQF
>TRBJ1-3|TRBV5-6|12
ASSREGSGNTIY
>TRBJ1-5|TRBV7-8|10
ASSLEGRPQH
>TRBJ2-7|TRBV29-1|10
SVSAGSYEQY